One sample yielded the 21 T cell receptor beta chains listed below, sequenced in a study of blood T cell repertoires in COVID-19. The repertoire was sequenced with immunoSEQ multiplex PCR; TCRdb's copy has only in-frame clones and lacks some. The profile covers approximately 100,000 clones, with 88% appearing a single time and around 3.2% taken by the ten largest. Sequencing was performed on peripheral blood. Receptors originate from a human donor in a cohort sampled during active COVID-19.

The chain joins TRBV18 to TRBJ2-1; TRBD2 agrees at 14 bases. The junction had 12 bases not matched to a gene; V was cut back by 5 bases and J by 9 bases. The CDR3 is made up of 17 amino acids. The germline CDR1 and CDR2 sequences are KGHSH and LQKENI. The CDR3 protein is CASSFLPGTSGRSEQFF. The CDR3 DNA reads TGTGCCAGCTCATTCCTCCCCGGGACTAGCGGGAGAAGTGAGCAGTTCTTC.

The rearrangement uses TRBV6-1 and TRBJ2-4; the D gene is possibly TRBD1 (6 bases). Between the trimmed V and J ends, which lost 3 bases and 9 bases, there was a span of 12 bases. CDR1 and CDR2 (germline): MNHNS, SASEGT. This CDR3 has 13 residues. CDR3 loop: CASSEKQGSIQYF. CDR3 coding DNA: TGTGCCAGCAGTGAGAAACAGGGATCCATTCAGTACTTC.

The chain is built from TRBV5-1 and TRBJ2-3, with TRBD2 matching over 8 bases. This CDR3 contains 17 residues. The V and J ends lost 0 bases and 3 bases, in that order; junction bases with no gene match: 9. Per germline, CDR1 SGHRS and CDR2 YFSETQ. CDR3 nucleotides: TGCGCCAGCAGCTTGGCCCTGCGGGGGGACTTTACAGATACGCAGTATTTT. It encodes CASSLALRGDFTDTQYF.

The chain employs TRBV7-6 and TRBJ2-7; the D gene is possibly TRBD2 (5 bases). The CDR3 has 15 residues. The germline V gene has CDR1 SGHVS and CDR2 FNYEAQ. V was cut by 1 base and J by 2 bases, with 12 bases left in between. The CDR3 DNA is TGTGCCAGCAGCTTAGGCGGCGGGCCCCCCTACGAGCAGTACTTC. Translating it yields CASSLGGGPPYEQYF.

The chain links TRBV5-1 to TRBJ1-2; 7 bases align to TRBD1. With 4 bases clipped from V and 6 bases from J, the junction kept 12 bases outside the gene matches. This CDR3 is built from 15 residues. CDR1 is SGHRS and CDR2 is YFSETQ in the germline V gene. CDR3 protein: CASSVTTGVGNGYTF. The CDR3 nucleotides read TGCGCCAGCAGCGTCACCACAGGGGTGGGAAATGGCTACACCTTC.

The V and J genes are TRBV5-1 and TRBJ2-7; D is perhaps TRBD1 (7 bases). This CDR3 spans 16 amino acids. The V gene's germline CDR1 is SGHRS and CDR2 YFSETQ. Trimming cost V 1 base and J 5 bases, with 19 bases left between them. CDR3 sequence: CASSLWTGGGSNEQYF. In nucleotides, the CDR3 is TGCGCCAGCAGCTTGTGGACAGGAGGGGGTTCGAACGAGCAGTACTTC.

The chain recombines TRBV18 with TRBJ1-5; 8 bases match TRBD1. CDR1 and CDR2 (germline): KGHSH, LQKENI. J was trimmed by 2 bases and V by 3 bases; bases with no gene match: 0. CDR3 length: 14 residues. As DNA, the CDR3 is TGTGCCAGCTCACCGGGACAGGGCAATCAGCCCCAGCATTTT. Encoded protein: CASSPGQGNQPQHF.

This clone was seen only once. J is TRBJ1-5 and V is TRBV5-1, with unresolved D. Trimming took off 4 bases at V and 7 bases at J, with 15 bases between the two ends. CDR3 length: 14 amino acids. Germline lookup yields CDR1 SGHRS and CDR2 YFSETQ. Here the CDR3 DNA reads TGCGCCAGCAGCCAGGACGGAGGAGACCAGCCCCAGCATTTT. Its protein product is CASSQDGGDQPQHF.

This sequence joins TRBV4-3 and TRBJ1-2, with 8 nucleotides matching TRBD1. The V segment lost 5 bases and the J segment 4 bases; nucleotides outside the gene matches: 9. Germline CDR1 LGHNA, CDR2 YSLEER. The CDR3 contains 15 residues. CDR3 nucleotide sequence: TGCGCCAGCAGCGGCCGGACAGGGTGGTCCTATGGCTACACCTTC. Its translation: CASSGRTGWSYGYTF.

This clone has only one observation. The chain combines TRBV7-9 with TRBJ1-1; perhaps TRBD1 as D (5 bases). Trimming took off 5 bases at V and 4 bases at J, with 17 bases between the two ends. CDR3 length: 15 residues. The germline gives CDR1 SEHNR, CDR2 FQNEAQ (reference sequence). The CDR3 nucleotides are TGTGCCAGCAGCCCCCTCGGGACTCAGGGCACTGAAGCTTTCTTT. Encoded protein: CASSPLGTQGTEAFF.

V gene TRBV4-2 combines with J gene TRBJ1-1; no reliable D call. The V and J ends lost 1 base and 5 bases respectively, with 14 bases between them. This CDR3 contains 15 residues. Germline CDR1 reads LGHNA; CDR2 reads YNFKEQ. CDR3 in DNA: TGTGCCAGCAGCCAAGCCCCAGAGGGTCGGACTGAAGCTTTCTTT. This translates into CASSQAPEGRTEAFF.

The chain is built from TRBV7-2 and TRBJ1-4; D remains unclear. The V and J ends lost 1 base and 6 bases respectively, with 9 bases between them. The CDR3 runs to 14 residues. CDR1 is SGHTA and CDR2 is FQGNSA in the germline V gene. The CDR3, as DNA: TGTGCCAGCAGCTTAGACAGCCGTTATGAAAAACTGTTTTTT. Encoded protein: CASSLDSRYEKLFF. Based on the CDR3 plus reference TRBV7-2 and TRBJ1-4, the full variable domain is GAGVSQSPSNKVTEKGKDVELRCDPISGHTALYWYRQSLGQGLEFLIYFQGNSAPDKSGLPSDRFSAERTGGSVSTLTIQRTQQEDSAVYLCASSLDSRYEKLFFGSGTQLSVL.

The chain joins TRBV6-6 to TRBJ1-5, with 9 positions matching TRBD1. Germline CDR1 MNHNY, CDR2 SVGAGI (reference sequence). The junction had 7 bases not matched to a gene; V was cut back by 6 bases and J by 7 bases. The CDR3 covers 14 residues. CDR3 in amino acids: CASSETGGGQPQHF. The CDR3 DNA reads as TGTGCCAGCAGCGAAACAGGGGGCGGACAGCCCCAGCATTTT.

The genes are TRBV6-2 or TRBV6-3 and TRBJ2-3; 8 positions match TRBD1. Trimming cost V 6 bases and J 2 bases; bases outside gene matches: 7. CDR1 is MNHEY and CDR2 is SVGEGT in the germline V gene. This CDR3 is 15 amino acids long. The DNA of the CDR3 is TGTGCCAGCAGCCGCAGGGACAGGCTCACAGATACGCAGTATTTT. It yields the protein CASSRRDRLTDTQYF.

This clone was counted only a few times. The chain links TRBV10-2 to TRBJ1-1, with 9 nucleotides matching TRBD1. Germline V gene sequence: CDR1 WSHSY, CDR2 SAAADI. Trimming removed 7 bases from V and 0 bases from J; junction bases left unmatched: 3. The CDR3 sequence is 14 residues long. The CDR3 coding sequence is TGCGCCAGCATATGGGACAGGGTGAACACTGAAGCTTTCTTT. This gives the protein CASIWDRVNTEAFF.

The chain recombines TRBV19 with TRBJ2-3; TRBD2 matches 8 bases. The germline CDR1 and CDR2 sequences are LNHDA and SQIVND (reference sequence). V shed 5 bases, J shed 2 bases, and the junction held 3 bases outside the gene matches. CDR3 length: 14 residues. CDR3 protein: CASSDGGVTDTQYF. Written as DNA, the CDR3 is TGTGCCAGTAGTGACGGGGGGGTCACAGATACGCAGTATTTT.

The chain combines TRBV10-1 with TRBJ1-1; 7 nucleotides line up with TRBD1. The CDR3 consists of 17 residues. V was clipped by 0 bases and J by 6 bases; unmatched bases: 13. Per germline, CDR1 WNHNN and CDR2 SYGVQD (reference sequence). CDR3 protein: CASSESTTTGIVPEAFF. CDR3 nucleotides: TGCGCCAGCAGTGAGTCGACAACGACAGGGATTGTGCCTGAAGCTTTCTTT.

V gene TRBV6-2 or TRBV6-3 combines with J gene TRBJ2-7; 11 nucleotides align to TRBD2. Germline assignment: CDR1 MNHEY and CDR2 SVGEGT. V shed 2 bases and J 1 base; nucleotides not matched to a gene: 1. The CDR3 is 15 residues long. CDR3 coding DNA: TGTGCCAGCAGTTACCGGACTAGCGGGTCCTACGAGCAGTACTTC. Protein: CASSYRTSGSYEQYF.

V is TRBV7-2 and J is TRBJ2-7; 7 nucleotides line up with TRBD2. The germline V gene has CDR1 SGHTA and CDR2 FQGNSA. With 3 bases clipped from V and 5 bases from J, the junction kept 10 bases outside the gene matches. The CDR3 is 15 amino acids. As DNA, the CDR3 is TGTGCCAGCAGCTTCGGGCGGGAGTTTAACCACGAGCAGTACTTC. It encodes CASSFGREFNHEQYF.

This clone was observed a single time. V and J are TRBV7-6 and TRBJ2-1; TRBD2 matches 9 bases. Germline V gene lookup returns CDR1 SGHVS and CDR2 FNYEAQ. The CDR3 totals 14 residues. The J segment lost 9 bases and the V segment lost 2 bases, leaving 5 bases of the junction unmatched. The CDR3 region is CASSLIAGVSEQFF. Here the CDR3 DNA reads TGTGCCAGCAGCTTAATAGCGGGAGTGAGTGAGCAGTTCTTC.

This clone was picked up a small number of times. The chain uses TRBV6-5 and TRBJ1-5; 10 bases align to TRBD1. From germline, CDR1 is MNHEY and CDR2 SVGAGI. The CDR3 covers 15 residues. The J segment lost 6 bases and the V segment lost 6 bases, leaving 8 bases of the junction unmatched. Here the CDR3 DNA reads TGTGCCAGCAGCAGGGACAGGGGCGGGGGTCAGCCCCAGCATTTT. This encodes CASSRDRGGGQPQHF.